This TCR beta chain was identified in a study of blood T cell repertoires in COVID-19. The wider study: Samples representing acute and convalescent COVID-19 were sourced from the United States, Italy and Spain. PBMCs, B-cell-depleted T cells, or T cells provided the cDNA or gDNA that made up the material.

Per the germline V gene, CDR1 is LGHNT and CDR2 is FRNRAP. Trimming at V came to 5 bases and at J to 1 base, leaving 6 bases not matched to a gene. The CDR3 has 15 residues. The table lists this clone with a few counts. Original handling: It was from reference gene primer amplification that nucleated cell counts were estimated. Sequencing was performed with immunoSEQ multiplex PCR; in TCRdb, only in-frame clones are kept and a portion is missing. V and J calls and clone size come straight from that table; D and trimming were deduced from the DNA. Among 60,000 to 90,000 clones listed, 80% were seen once.

The chain combines TRBV12-5 with TRBJ1-1; 8 nucleotides line up with TRBD1. This TCR was sampled from a man in his 60s with active or convalescent COVID-19. The sample was peripheral blood. For the CDR3, the DNA is TGTGCTAGTGGTAGAGATGGGACAGGGAACACTGAAGCTTTCTTT. Translation gives CASGRDGTGNTEAFF.